This entry lists 4 T cell receptor beta chains sequenced from one sample in a study of blood T cell repertoires in COVID-19. TCRdb's copy holds only in-frame clones and misses some; the assay was immunoSEQ multiplex PCR. This table has approximately 250,000 clones, just over 85% appearing once. Sequencing was performed on peripheral blood. The receptors were sampled from a man aged 30 to 39 who had recovered from COVID-19.

This sequence joins TRBV2 and TRBJ1-1; TRBD1 agrees at 7 bases. Trimming removed 7 bases from V and 1 base from J; junction bases left unmatched: 6. Germline CDR1 is SNHLY and CDR2 is FYNNEI. The CDR3 runs to 14 residues. The DNA for the CDR3 is TGTGCCAGCATCCCGGGACAGACGAACACTGAAGCTTTCTTT. This translates into CASIPGQTNTEAFF.

This clone is a singleton in its sample. The gene calls are TRBV7-6 and TRBJ1-1; 7 bases agree with TRBD1. CDR1 is SGHVS and CDR2 is FNYEAQ in the germline V gene. Unmatched junction bases numbered 3, after V lost 4 bases and J lost 1 base. The length of the CDR3 is 14 residues. In DNA form, the CDR3 reads TGTGCCAGCAGCTCCGGACAGGAGAACACTGAAGCTTTCTTT. Encoded protein: CASSSGQENTEAFF.

The chain employs TRBV14 and TRBJ2-1; a possible D gene is TRBD2 (6 bases). The germline V and J ends were trimmed by 2 bases and 10 bases, with 18 bases remaining between them. CDR1 and CDR2 from the germline V gene are SGHDN and FVKESK. The CDR3 totals 15 residues. This chain's CDR3 is CASSQKAGTPLEQFF. In DNA form, the CDR3 reads TGTGCCAGCAGCCAAAAGGCCGGGACTCCGCTCGAGCAGTTCTTC.

This clone was observed once. The same CDR3 can be traced to other DNA sequences in this sample. The gene calls are TRBV29-1 and TRBJ2-6, with D uncertain. CDR1 is SQVTM and CDR2 is ANQGSEA in the germline V gene. Trimming left V 3 bases short and J 4 bases short, with 7 bases between. CDR3 length: 13 residues. Written as DNA, the CDR3 is TGCAGCGTTGATTCTTCGGGGGCCAACGTCCTGACTTTC. Its translation: CSVDSSGANVLTF.